The 11 T cell receptor beta chains presented below share a single source sample, sequenced in a study of molecular identifiers for immune sequencing clone quantification. TCRdb itself ran the PCR reads through MiXCR, one entry per CDR3 protein. Of 20,000 to 30,000 distinct CDR3 sequences in the sample, about 15% were seen once. The source material was naive CD8+ T cells from blood, with Jurkat cell RNA spiked in. The subset is: FACS-sorted CD8+CD4-CCR7+CD45RA+ naive T cells. Receptors were obtained from a human donor in good health. Some libraries in this study had Jurkat cell RNA spiked in.

This clonotype was picked up many times. V gene TRBV10-3 combines with J gene TRBJ2-7; 7 bases align to TRBD1. The CDR3 runs to 13 residues. Germline trimming cut 6 bases from V and 3 bases from J; bases unmatched to any gene: 5. The V gene's germline CDR1 is ENHRY and CDR2 SYGVKD. The CDR3 protein is CAISHRGDYEQYF. In nucleotides, the CDR3 is TGTGCCATCAGCCACAGGGGAGACTACGAGCAGTACTTC.

This clonotype has ten or more counts. V gene TRBV11-2 combines with J gene TRBJ2-2; TRBD2 matches 10 bases. Germline lookup yields CDR1 SGHAT and CDR2 FQNNGV. Unmatched junction bases numbered 9, after V lost 4 bases and J lost 4 bases. The CDR3 has 17 residues. CDR3 nucleotides: TGTGCCAGCAGCTCATCCCTAGCGGGGGCCCTCACCGGGGAGCTGTTTTTT. It is translated as CASSSSLAGALTGELFF.

This clonotype was recorded at least ten times. J is TRBJ2-4 and V is TRBV12-3 or TRBV12-4; D is possibly TRBD1 (6 bases). This CDR3 is 15 amino acids long. With 4 bases removed from V and 0 bases from J, the gap between germline ends came to 10 bases. CDR3 coding DNA: TGTGCCAGCAGTTCAAGACAGGTAGCCAAAAACATTCAGTACTTC. Translating gives CASSSRQVAKNIQYF.

This clonotype was observed many times. V is TRBV29-1 and J is TRBJ2-1, with 11 bases that match TRBD2. CDR1 and CDR2 from the germline V gene are SQVTM and ANQGSEA. The CDR3 has 17 residues. The V and J ends lost 7 bases and 0 bases, in that order; junction bases with no gene match: 11. Here the CDR3 DNA reads TGCAGCGGCTACGGGACTAGCGGTCCCAGCTCCTACAATGAGCAGTTCTTC. Amino acids: CSGYGTSGPSSYNEQFF.

This clonotype was picked up many times. The chain links TRBV7-2 to TRBJ1-1; D is ambiguous. Trimming pared 1 base from V and 5 bases from J, leaving 5 bases between. The CDR3 is made up of 12 amino acids. Germline assignment: CDR1 SGHTA and CDR2 FQGNSA. CDR3 nucleotides: TGTGCCAGCAGCTTAGGTACGACTGAAGCTTTCTTT. The encoded protein is CASSLGTTEAFF.

This clonotype was counted a few times. This clone may be a read error of a much larger clone one base away. The J gene is TRBJ1-1, the V gene TRBV6-2 or TRBV6-3, with unresolved D. Germline CDR1 MNHEY, CDR2 SVGEGT. CDR3 length equals 11 residues. The chain's CDR3 is CAGSWGTEAFF. CDR3 nucleotide sequence: TGTGCCGGCAGTTGGGGAACTGAAGCTTTCTTT.

The V gene is TRBV29-1, the J gene TRBJ2-5; D tentatively fits TRBD1 or TRBD2 (5 bases each). The V gene lost 6 bases and the J gene lost 5 bases, with 16 bases spanning the gap. There are 13 residues in the CDR3. Germline CDR1 is SQVTM and CDR2 is ANQGSEA. CDR3: CSVQGPEGETQYF. The CDR3 bases are TGCAGCGTCCAGGGACCAGAGGGGGAGACCCAGTACTTC.

This clonotype was counted ten times or more. CDR3 protein: CASSSDGNTGELFF. Written as DNA, the CDR3 is TGTGCCAGCAGCTCGGACGGGAACACCGGGGAGCTGTTTTTT. The chain carries TRBV7-9 and TRBJ2-2, with D unclear. The CDR3 is 14 residues long. Germline values: CDR1 SEHNR, CDR2 FQNEAQ (reference sequence). Trimming stripped 4 bases from V and 1 base from J, with 7 bases between.

This clonotype has a count of ten or more. The genes are TRBV12-3 or TRBV12-4 and TRBJ2-7; D is unclear. This CDR3 spans 13 amino acids. Trimming removed 3 bases at V and 1 base at J, with 7 bases between. As DNA, the CDR3 is TGTGCCAGCAGTTTCGGCGGTTCCTACGAGCAGTACTTC. Translating gives CASSFGGSYEQYF.

The chain is built from TRBV15 and TRBJ1-5, with D perhaps matching TRBD1 (5 bases). The CDR3 is 15 residues long. V was clipped by 5 bases and J by 1 base, with 12 bases between them. Per the germline V gene, CDR1 is LNHNV and CDR2 is YYDKDF (reference sequence). CDR3 coding DNA: TGTGCCACCAGCGCGGACAAGGGAAGCAATCAGCCCCAGCATTTT. Protein: CATSADKGSNQPQHF.

This clonotype was seen ten or more times. The chain combines TRBV7-9 with TRBJ2-3; D unclear. The CDR3 has 14 amino acids. Trimming took off 2 bases at V and 3 bases at J, with 9 bases between the two ends. CDR1 SEHNR and CDR2 FQNEAQ come from the germline V gene (reference sequence). CDR3 amino acids: CASSLYPRTDTQYF. CDR3 nucleotide sequence: TGTGCCAGCAGCTTATATCCCAGAACAGATACGCAGTATTTT.